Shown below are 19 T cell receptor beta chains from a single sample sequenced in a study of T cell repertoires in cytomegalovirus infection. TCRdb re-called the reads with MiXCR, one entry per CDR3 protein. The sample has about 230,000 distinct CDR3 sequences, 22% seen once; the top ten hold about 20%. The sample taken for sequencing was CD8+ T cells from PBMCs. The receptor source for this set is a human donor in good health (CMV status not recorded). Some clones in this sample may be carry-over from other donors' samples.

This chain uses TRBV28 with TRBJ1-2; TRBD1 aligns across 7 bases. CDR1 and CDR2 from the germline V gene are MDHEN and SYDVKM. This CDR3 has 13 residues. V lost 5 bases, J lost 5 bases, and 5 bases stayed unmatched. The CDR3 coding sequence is TGTGCCAGCAGTCGGACAGGAGATTATGGCTACACCTTC. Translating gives CASSRTGDYGYTF.

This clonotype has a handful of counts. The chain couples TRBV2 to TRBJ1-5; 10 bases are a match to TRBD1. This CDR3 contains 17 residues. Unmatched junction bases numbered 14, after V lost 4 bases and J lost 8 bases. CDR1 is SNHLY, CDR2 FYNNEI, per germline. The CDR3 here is CASSAYLTGTGDKPQHF. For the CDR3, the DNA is TGTGCCAGCAGTGCATATTTAACCGGGACAGGGGATAAGCCCCAGCATTTT.

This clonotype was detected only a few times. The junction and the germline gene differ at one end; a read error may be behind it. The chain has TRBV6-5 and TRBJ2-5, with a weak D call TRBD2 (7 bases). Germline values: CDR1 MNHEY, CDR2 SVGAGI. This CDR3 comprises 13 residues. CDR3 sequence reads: CASRGGAEETQYF. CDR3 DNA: TGTGCCAGCAGGGGGGGGGCTGAAGAGACTCAGTACTTC.

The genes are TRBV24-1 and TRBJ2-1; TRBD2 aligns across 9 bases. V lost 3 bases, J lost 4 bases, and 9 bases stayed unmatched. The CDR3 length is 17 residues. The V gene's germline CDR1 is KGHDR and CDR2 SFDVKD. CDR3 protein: CATSDTQAGGGYNEQFF. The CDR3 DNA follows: TGTGCCACCAGTGATACCCAAGCGGGGGGCGGGTACAATGAGCAGTTCTTC.

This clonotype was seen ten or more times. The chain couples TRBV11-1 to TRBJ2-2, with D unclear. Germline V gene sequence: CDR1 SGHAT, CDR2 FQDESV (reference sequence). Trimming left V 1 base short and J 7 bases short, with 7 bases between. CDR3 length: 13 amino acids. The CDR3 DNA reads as TGTGCCAGCAGCTTAGGGCTGGACGGGGAGCTGTTTTTT. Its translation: CASSLGLDGELFF.

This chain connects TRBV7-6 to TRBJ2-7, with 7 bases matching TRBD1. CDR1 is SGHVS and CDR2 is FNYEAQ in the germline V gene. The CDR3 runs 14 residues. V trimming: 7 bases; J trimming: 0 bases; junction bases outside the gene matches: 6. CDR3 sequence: CASTPDRVSYEQYF. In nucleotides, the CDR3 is TGTGCCAGCACCCCCGACAGGGTCTCCTACGAGCAGTACTTC.

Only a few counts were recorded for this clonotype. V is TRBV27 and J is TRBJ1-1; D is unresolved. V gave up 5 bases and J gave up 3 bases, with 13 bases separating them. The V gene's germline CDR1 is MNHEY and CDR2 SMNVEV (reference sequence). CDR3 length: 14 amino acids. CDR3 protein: CASSAPGRHTEAFF. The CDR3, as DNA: TGTGCCAGCAGTGCCCCGGGAAGGCACACTGAAGCTTTCTTT.

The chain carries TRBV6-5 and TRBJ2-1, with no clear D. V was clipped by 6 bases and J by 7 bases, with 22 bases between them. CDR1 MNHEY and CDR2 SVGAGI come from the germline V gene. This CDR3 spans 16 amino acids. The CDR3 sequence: CASSAPGTLPLNEQFF. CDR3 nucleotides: TGTGCCAGCAGCGCCCCGGGTACCCTACCTCTGAATGAGCAGTTCTTC.

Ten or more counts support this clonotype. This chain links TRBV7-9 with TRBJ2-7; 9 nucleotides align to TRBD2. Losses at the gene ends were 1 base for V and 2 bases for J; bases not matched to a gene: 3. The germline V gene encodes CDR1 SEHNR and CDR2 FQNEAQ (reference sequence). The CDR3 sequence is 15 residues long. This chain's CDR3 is CASSLGTSATYEQYF. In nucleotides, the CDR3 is TGTGCCAGCAGCTTAGGGACTAGCGCGACCTACGAGCAGTACTTC.

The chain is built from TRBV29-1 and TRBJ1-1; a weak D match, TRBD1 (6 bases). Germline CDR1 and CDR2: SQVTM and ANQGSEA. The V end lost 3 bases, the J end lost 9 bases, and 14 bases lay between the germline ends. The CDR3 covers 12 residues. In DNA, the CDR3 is TGCAGCGTTGATAGCAGGGGCGATCAAGCTTTCTTT. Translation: CSVDSRGDQAFF.

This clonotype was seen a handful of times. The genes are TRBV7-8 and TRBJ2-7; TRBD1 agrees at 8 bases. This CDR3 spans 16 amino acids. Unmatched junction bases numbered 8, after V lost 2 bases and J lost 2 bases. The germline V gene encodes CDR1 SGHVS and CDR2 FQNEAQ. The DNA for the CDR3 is TGTGCCAGCAGCTTACACAGGGGGAAAGAAGCCTACGAGCAGTACTTC. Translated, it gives CASSLHRGKEAYEQYF.

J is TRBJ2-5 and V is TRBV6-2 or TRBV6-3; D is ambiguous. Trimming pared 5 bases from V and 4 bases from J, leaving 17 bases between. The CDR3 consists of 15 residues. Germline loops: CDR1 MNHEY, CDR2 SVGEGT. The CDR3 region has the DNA TGTGCCAGCAGTCCCTCCCTTGGGGAAGGAGAGACCCAGTACTTC. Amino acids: CASSPSLGEGETQYF.

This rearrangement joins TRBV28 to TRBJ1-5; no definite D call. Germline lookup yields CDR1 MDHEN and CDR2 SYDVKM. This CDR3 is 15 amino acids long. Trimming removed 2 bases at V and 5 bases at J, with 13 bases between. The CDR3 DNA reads TGTGCCAGCAGTTTAGGGCAGGTTGGGGATCAGCCCCAGCATTTT. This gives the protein CASSLGQVGDQPQHF.

The CDR3 region is CASSITAGRDSNQPQHF. CDR3 DNA: TGTGCCAGTAGTATTACGGCCGGGCGGGATAGCAATCAGCCCCAGCATTTT. This chain joins TRBV19 and TRBJ1-5; D is ambiguous. Between the trimmed V and J ends, which lost 3 bases and 0 bases, there was a span of 15 bases. CDR3 length equals 17 residues. The germline CDR1 and CDR2 sequences are LNHDA and SQIVND (reference sequence).

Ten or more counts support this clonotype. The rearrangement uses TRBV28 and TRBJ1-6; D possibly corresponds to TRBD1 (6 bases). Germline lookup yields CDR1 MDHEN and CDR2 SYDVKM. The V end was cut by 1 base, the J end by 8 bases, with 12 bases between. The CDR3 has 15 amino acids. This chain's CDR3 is CASSLYAGEDSPLHF. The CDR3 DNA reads TGTGCCAGCAGTTTATACGCAGGGGAGGATTCACCCCTCCACTTT.

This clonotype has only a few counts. CDR3 in amino acids: CASSTGGQGLNTEAFF. CDR3 in DNA: TGTGCCAGCAGTACGGGGGGACAGGGGTTGAACACTGAAGCTTTCTTT. The V and J genes are TRBV27 and TRBJ1-1, with 10 bases lining up with TRBD1. Trimming at V came to 5 bases and at J to 0 bases, leaving 6 bases not matched to a gene. The germline V gene has CDR1 MNHEY and CDR2 SMNVEV (reference sequence). This CDR3 is 16 amino acids long.

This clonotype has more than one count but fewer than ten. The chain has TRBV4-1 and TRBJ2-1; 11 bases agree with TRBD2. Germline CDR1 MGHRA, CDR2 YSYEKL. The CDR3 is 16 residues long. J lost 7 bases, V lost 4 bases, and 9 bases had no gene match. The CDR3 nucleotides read TGCGCCAGCAGCCCGCGACTAGCGGGGCTTAAGAATGAGCAGTTCTTC. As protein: CASSPRLAGLKNEQFF.

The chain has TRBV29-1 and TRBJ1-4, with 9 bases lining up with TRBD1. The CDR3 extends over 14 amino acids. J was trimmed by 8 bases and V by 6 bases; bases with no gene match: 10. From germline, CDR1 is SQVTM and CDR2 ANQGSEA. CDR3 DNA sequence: TGCAGCGTAGCGACCGGGACAGGGAGGGAAAAACTGTTTTTT. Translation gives CSVATGTGREKLFF.

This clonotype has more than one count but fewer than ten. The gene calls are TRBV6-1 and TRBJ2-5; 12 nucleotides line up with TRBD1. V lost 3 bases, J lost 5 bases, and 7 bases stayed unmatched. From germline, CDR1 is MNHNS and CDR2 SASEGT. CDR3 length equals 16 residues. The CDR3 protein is CASSDRDRGRRETQYF. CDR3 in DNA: TGTGCCAGCAGTGACCGGGACAGGGGGCGCCGGGAGACCCAGTACTTC.